The following is a T cell receptor beta chain sequence with its context. The junction differs from germline at one of its ends, possibly a read error. The data were taken from a study of tumor and adjacent non-tumor tissue in lung cancer. Study at large: Some 3.9 million productive TCRbeta reads were obtained per sample on average.

The template was RNA from unsorted bulk tissue. TCRbeta libraries were built with three rounds of nested PCR, modified from ARM-PCR. TCRdb recomputed calls from the multiplex PCR reads with MiXCR, one row per CDR3 protein. The table includes tens of thousands of distinct CDR3 sequences, over 60% detected once. The origin of this receptor is a woman aged 35 to 49 with non-small cell lung cancer. Material for sequencing was lung tumor tissue.

The CDR3: CASSHSGRMGETQYF. In nucleotides, the CDR3 is TGCGCCAGTAGCCATAGCGGGCGGATGGGGGAGACCCAGTACTTC. This chain joins TRBV4-1 and TRBJ2-5; 7 bases fit TRBD2. CDR1 is MGHRA, CDR2 YSYEKL, per germline. This CDR3 is 15 amino acids long.